These 10 T cell receptor beta chains share one sample of origin, sequenced in a study of blood T cell repertoires in COVID-19. The repertoire was sequenced with immunoSEQ multiplex PCR; TCRdb's copy has only in-frame clones and lacks some. The table includes around 240,000 clones, roughly 84% detected once. Sample: peripheral blood. The receptors shown here come from a woman in her thirties or forties who had recovered from COVID-19.

The V call is TRBV7-3, the J call TRBJ2-3; D ambiguous. The V gene lost 2 bases and the J gene lost 0 bases, with 9 bases spanning the gap. Per germline, CDR1 SGHTA and CDR2 FQGTGA. This CDR3 has 15 residues. CDR3 DNA: TGTGCCAGCAGCTTACCGGGTTCTAGCACAGATACGCAGTATTTT. Translating gives CASSLPGSSTDTQYF.

The chain recombines TRBV6-1 with TRBJ2-7; 11 bases match TRBD1. V was clipped by 1 base and J by 7 bases; unmatched bases: 6. This CDR3 region has 15 residues. CDR1 MNHNS and CDR2 SASEGT come from the germline V gene. CDR3 DNA: TGTGCCAGCAGTGAAGTTTGGACAGGGGGCAAGGAGCAGTACTTC. Protein sequence: CASSEVWTGGKEQYF.

In this sample, this clone turned up a few times. The J gene is TRBJ1-2, the V gene TRBV7-2; 10 bases agree with TRBD1. V was pared by 5 bases and J by 5 bases, with 5 bases of the junction left unmatched. CDR3 length equals 14 residues. The germline V gene encodes CDR1 SGHTA and CDR2 FQGNSA. The chain's CDR3 is CASSDRGLWYGYTF. The CDR3 coding sequence is TGTGCCAGCAGCGACAGGGGGCTATGGTATGGCTACACCTTC.

The chain links TRBV6-2 or TRBV6-3 to TRBJ2-7, with D perhaps TRBD1 (6 bases). V shed 3 bases and J shed 2 bases, with 14 bases lying between them. The germline V gene encodes CDR1 MNHEY and CDR2 SVGEGT. The CDR3 sequence is 15 residues long. In DNA, the CDR3 is TGTGCCAGCAGTTATGACCGGGACATTACCTACGAGCAGTACTTC. Translated, it gives CASSYDRDITYEQYF.

The V gene is TRBV30, the J gene TRBJ1-3; D is unresolved. V was trimmed by 3 bases and J by 0 bases, leaving 9 bases between them. Germline V gene data show CDR1 as GTSNPN and CDR2 as SVGIG (reference sequence). CDR3 length: 14 amino acids. CDR3 amino acids: CAWSNSNSGNTIYF. The CDR3 nucleotides are TGTGCCTGGAGCAACAGCAACTCTGGAAACACCATATATTTT.

This clone has more than one count but fewer than ten. The V gene is TRBV9, the J gene TRBJ1-5, with D tentatively TRBD1 (5 bases). Germline-derived CDR1 and CDR2 are SGDLS and YYNGEE. V was clipped by 3 bases and J by 0 bases, with 13 bases between them. CDR3 size: 16 residues. Written as DNA, the CDR3 is TGTGCCAGCAGCGCCTCAGACAGCCCTAGCAATCAGCCCCAGCATTTT. Protein sequence: CASSASDSPSNQPQHF. The variable domain in full, with the rest retrieved from reference TRBV9 and TRBJ1-5, is DSGVTQTPKHLITATGQRVTLRCSPRSGDLSVYWYQQSLDQGLQFLIQYYNGEERAKGNILERFSAQQFPDLHSELNLSSLELGDSALYFCASSASDSPSNQPQHFGDGTRLSIL.

The genes are TRBV5-1 and TRBJ1-4, with TRBD1 matching 10 bases. The CDR3 sequence is 17 residues long. Germline values: CDR1 SGHRS, CDR2 YFSETQ. V lost 4 bases to trimming and J lost 0 bases; unmatched junction nucleotides: 6. This CDR3 is CASSARDRGATNEKLFF. For the CDR3, the DNA is TGCGCCAGCAGCGCACGGGACAGGGGTGCAACTAATGAAAAACTGTTTTTT.

The CDR3 reads CASQLWEDQPQHF. The CDR3 coding sequence is TGTGCCAGTCAACTGTGGGAGGATCAGCCCCAGCATTTT. The chain is built from TRBV19 and TRBJ1-5; D remains ambiguous. V was pared by 8 bases and J by 5 bases, with 13 bases between. The CDR3 has 13 amino acids. The germline V gene encodes CDR1 LNHDA and CDR2 SQIVND (reference sequence).

The chain employs TRBV30 and TRBJ2-2; TRBD2 matches 12 bases. The CDR3 is made up of 17 amino acids. V was pared by 0 bases and J by 3 bases, with 5 bases of the junction left unmatched. In germline, CDR1 is GTSNPN, CDR2 SVGIG (reference sequence). CDR3 coding DNA: TGTGCCTGGAGTGTAAGGACTAGCGGGGTCTACACCGGGGAGCTGTTTTTT. Its translation: CAWSVRTSGVYTGELFF.

The chain is built from TRBV11-2 and TRBJ2-1; 15 bases fit TRBD2. Germline CDR1 reads SGHAT; CDR2 reads FQNNGV. V lost 5 bases to trimming and J lost 8 bases; unmatched junction nucleotides: 4. The CDR3 has 15 residues. The DNA for the CDR3 is TGTGCCAGCAGCCCCCGGACTAGCGGGGGGGATGAGCAGTTCTTC. This encodes CASSPRTSGGDEQFF.